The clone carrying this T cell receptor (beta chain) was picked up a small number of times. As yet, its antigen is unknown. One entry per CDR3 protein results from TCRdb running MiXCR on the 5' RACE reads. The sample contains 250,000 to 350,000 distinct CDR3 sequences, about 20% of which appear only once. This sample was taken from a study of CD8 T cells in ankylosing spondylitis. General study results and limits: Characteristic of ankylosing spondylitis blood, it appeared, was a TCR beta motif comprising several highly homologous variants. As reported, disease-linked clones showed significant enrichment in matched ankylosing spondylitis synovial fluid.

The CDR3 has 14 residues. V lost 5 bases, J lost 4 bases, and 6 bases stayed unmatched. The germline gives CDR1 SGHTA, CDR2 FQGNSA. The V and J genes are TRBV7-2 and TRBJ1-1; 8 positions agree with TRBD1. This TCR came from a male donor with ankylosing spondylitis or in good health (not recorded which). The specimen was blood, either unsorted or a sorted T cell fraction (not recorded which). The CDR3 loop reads CASSGQGGGTEAFF. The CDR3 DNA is TGTGCCAGCAGCGGACAGGGTGGGGGCACTGAAGCTTTCTTT.